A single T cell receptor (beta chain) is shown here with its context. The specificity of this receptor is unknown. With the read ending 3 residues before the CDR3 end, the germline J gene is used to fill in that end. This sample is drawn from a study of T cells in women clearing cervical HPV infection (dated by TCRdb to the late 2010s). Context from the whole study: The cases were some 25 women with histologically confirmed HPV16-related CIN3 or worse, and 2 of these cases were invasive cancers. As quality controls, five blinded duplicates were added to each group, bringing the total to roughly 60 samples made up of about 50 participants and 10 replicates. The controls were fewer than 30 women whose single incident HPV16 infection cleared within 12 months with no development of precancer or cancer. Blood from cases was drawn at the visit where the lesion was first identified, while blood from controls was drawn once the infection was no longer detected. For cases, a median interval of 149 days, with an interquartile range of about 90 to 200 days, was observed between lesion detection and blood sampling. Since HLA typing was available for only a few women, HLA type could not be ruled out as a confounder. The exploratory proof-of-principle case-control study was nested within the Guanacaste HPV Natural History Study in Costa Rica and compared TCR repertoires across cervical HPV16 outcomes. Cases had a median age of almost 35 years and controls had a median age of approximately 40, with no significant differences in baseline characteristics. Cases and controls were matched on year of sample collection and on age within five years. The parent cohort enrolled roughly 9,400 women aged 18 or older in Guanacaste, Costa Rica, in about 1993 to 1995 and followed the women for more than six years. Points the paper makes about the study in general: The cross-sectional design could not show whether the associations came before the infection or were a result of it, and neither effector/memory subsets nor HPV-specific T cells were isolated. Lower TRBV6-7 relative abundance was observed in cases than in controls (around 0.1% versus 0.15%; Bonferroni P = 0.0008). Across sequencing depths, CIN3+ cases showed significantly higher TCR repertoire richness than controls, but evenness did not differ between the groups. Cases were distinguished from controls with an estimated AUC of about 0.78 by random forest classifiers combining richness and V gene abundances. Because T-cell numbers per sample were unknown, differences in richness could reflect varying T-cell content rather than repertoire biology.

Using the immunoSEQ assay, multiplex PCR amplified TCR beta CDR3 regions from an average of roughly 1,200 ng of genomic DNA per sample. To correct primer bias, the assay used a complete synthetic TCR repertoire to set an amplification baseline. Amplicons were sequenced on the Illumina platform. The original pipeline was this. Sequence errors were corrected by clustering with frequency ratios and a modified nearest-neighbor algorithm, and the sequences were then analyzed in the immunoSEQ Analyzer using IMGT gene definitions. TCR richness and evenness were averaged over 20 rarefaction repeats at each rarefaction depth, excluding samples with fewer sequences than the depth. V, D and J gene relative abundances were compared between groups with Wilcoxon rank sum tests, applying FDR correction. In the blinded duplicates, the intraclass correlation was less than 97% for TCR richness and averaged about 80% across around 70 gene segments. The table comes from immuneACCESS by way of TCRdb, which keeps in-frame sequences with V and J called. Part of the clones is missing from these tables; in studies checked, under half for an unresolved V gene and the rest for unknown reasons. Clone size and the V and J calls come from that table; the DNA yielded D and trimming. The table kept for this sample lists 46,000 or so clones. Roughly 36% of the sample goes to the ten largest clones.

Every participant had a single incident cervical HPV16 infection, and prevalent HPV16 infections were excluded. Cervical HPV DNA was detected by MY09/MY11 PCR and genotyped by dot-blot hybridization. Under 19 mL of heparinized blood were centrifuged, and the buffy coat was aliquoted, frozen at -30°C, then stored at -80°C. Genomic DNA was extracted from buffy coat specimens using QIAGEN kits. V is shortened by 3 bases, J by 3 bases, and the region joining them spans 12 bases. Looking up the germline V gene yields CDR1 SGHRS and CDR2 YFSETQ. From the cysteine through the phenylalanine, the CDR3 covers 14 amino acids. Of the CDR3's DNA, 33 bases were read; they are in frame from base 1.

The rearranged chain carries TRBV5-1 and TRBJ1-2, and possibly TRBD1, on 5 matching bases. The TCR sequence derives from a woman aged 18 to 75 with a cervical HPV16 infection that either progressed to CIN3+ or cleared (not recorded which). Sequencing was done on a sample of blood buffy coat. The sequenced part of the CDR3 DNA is TGCGCCAGCAGCTCAGGACGGGGGGACTATGGC. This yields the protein CASSSGRGDYG. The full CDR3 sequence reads CASSSGRGDYGYTF.